Listed here are 9 T cell receptor beta chains from one sample, sequenced in a study of T cells after yellow fever vaccination. TCRdb ran MiXCR on the 5' RACE reads and lists one entry per CDR3 protein. The repertoire holds approximately 150,000 distinct CDR3 sequences, with about a tenth as singletons. Sequenced here: CD8+ T cells sorted from PBMCs, sampled 45 days after the yellow fever booster vaccination. These receptors were obtained from a man aged 18 to 30 who received the YFV17D yellow fever vaccine.

This clonotype came up a few times. V is TRBV29-1 and J is TRBJ2-5, with D perhaps TRBD1 (6 bases). This CDR3 comprises 15 residues. Germline CDR1 and CDR2: SQVTM and ANQGSEA. V shed 2 bases and J shed 5 bases, with 18 bases lying between them. CDR3 sequence: CSVERATGSRETQYF. The CDR3 nucleotides read TGCAGCGTTGAAAGGGCCACAGGGTCTCGGGAGACCCAGTACTTC.

This clonotype was seen only a few times. The chain is built from TRBV11-2 and TRBJ2-3; D perhaps matches TRBD2 (6 bases). Germline V gene data show CDR1 as SGHAT and CDR2 as FQNNGV. Trimming shortened V by 5 bases and J by 1 base, and 16 bases separated the two germline ends. The CDR3 runs 16 residues. As DNA, the CDR3 is TGTGCCAGCAGCCATACTGCGGGGCCTGGCACAGATACGCAGTATTTT. It yields the protein CASSHTAGPGTDTQYF.

V and J are TRBV4-1 and TRBJ2-1, with TRBD2 as a possible D gene (5 bases). V lost 1 base and J 4 bases, leaving 8 bases between the germline ends. Germline-derived CDR1 and CDR2 are MGHRA and YSYEKL. The CDR3 covers 14 residues. The CDR3 DNA reads TGCGCCAGCAGCCAAGTCGGGGAATACAATGAGCAGTTCTTC. Its protein product is CASSQVGEYNEQFF.

This clonotype was observed at least ten times. The chain couples TRBV4-2 to TRBJ2-3; TRBD1 might be the D (5 bases). Looked up from germline, CDR1 is LGHNA and CDR2 is YNFKEQ. The CDR3 is made up of 15 amino acids. With 0 bases removed from V and 0 bases from J, the gap between germline ends came to 7 bases. This CDR3 reads CASSQEQDSTDTQYF. In DNA, the CDR3 is TGTGCCAGCAGCCAAGAACAGGATAGCACAGATACGCAGTATTTT.

This chain links TRBV19 with TRBJ2-3; D is tentatively TRBD1 or TRBD2 (5 bases each). V dropped 3 bases and J dropped 4 bases, with 11 bases sitting between them. Germline CDR1 LNHDA, CDR2 SQIVND (reference sequence). The CDR3 spans 14 residues. The CDR3 sequence is CASSMAQGADTQYF. In DNA, the CDR3 is TGTGCCAGTAGTATGGCCCAGGGAGCAGATACGCAGTATTTT.

The gene calls are TRBV28 and TRBJ2-1; D unclear. Trimming pared 1 base from V and 2 bases from J, leaving 6 bases between. The CDR3 consists of 14 residues. Germline CDR1 reads MDHEN; CDR2 reads SYDVKM. The CDR3 region is CASSLFSAYNEQFF. The CDR3 coding sequence is TGTGCCAGCAGTTTATTCTCCGCCTACAATGAGCAGTTCTTC.

The chain employs TRBV6-2 or TRBV6-3 and TRBJ1-2; the D is unclear. The CDR3 runs 11 residues. The V end lost 6 bases, the J end lost 7 bases, and 9 bases lay between the germline ends. Germline CDR1 and CDR2: MNHEY and SVGEGT. This CDR3 is CASRSSTGYTF. The CDR3 region has the DNA TGTGCCAGCAGAAGCAGTACTGGCTACACCTTC.

The chain is built from TRBV4-1 and TRBJ2-2; no clear D gene. V lost 2 bases, J lost 10 bases, and 11 bases lay in between. CDR1 is MGHRA and CDR2 is YSYEKL in the germline V gene. The CDR3 loop spans 13 amino acids. The CDR3 nucleotides are TGCGCCAGCAGCCAAAGACTTGCAGAGGAGCTGTTTTTT. Protein sequence: CASSQRLAEELFF.

This clonotype was counted a few times. The rearrangement joins TRBV19 to TRBJ2-7; D could derive from TRBD1 or TRBD2 (5 bases each). V was trimmed by 3 bases and J by 9 bases, leaving 21 bases between them. The CDR3 length is 15 residues. The germline V gene has CDR1 LNHDA and CDR2 SQIVND (reference sequence). The CDR3 sequence is CASSISGTQTLGQYF. The CDR3 DNA reads TGTGCCAGTAGTATCTCTGGGACCCAAACACTTGGGCAGTACTTC.